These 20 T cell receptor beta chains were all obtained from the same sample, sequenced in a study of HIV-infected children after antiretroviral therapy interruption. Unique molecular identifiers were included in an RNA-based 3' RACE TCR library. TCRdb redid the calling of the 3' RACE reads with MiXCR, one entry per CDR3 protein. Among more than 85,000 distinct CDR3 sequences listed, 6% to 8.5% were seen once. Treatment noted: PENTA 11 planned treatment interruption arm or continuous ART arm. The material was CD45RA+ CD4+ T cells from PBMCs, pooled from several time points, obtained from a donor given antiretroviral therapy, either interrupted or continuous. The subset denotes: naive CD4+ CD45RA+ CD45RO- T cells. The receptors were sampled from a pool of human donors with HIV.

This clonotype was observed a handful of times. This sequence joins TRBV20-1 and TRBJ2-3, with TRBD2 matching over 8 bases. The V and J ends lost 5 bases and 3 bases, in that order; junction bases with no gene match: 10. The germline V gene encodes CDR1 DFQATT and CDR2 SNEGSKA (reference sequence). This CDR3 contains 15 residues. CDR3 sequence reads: CSAPLGSGGTDTQYF. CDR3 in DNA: TGCAGTGCTCCCCTAGGAAGCGGGGGTACAGATACGCAGTATTTT.

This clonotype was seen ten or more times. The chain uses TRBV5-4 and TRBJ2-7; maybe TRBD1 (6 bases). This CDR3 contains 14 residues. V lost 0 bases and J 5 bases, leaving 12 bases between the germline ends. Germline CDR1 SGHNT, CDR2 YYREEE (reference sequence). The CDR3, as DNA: TGTGCCAGCAGCTTGGCAGGGGTGTCCAACGAGCAGTACTTC. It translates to CASSLAGVSNEQYF. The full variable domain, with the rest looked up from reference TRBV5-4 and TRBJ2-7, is ETGVTQSPTHLIKTRGQQVTLRCSSQSGHNTVSWYQQALGQGPQFIFQYYREEENGRGNFPPRFSGLQFPNYSSELNVNALELDDSALYLCASSLAGVSNEQYFGPGTRLTVT.

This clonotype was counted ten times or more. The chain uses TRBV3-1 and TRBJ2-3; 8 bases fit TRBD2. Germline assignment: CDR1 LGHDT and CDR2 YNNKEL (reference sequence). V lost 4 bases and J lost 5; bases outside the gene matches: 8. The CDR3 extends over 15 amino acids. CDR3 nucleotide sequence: TGTGCCAGCAGCCTTCGGAGCGGGGGCAGAGATACGCAGTATTTT. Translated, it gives CASSLRSGGRDTQYF.

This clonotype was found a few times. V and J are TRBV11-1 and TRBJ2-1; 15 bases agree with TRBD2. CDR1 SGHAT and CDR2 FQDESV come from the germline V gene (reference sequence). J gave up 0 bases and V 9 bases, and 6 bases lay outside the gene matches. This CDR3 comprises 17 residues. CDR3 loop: CASGTSGGFTSYNEQFF. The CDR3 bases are TGTGCCAGTGGGACTAGCGGGGGGTTTACCTCCTACAATGAGCAGTTCTTC. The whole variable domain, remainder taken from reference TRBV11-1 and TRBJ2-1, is EAEVAQSPRYKITEKSQAVAFWCDPISGHATLYWYRQILGQGPELLVQFQDESVVDDSQLPKDRFSAERLKGVDSTLKIQPAELGDSAMYLCASGTSGGFTSYNEQFFGPGTRLTVL.

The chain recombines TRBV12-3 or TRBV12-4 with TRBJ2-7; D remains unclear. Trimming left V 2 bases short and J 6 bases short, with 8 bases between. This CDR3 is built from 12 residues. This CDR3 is CASSLFRSEQYF. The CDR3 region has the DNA TGTGCCAGCAGTTTATTCAGATCCGAGCAGTACTTC.

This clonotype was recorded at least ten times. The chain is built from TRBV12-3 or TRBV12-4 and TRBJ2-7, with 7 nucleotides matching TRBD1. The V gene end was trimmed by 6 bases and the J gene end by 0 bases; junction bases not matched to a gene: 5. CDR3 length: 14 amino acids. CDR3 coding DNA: TGTGCCAGCAGCCGGGACAGAAGCTCCTACGAGCAGTACTTC. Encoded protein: CASSRDRSSYEQYF.

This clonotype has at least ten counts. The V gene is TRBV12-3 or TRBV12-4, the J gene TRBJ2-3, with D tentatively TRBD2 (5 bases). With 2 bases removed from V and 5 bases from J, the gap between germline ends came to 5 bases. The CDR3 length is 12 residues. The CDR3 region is CASSLREDTQYF. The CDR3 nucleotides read TGTGCCAGCAGTTTACGGGAAGATACGCAGTATTTT.

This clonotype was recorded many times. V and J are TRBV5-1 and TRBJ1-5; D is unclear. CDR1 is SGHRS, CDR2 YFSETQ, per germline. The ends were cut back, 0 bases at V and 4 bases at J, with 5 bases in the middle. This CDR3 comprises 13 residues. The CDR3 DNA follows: TGCGCCAGCAGCTTGGAGGTAAATCAGCCCCAGCATTTT. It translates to CASSLEVNQPQHF.

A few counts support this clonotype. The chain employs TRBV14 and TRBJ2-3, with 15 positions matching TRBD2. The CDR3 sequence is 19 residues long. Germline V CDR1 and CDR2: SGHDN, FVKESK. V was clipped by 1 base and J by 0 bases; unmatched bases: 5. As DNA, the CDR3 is TGTGCCAGCAGCCAAGTGGGACTAGCGGGGGGCGTTAGCACAGATACGCAGTATTTT. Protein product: CASSQVGLAGGVSTDTQYF.

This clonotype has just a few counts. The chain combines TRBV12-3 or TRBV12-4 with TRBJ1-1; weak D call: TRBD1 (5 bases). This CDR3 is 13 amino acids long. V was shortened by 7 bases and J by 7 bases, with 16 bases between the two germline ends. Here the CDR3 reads CASTRTGEFEAFF. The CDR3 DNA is TGTGCCAGCACCCGGACGGGGGAGTTTGAAGCTTTCTTT.

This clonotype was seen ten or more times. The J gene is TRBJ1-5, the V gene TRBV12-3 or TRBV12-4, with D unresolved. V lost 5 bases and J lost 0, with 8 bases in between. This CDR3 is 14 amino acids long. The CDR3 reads CASSPLYSNQPQHF. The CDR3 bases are TGTGCCAGCAGTCCCCTGTATAGCAATCAGCCCCAGCATTTT.

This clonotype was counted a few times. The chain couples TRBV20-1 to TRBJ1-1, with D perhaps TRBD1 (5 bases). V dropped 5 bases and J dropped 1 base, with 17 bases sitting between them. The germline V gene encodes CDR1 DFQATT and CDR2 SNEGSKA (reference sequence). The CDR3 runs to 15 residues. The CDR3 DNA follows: TGCAGTGCTTCAGGGCGTTCAGGAGGGAACACTGAAGCTTTCTTT. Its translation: CSASGRSGGNTEAFF.

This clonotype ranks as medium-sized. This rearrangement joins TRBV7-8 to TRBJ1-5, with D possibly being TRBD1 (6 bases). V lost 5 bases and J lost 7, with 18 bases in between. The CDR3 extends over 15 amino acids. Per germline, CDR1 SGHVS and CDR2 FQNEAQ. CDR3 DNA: TGTGCCAGCAGCCCAACTACGGGGGCCGGGCAGCCCCAGCATTTT. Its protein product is CASSPTTGAGQPQHF. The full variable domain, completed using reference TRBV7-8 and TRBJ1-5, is GAGVSQSPRYKVAKRGQDVALRCDPISGHVSLFWYQQALGQGPEFLTYFQNEAQLDKSGLPSDRFFAERPEGSVSTLKIQRTQQEDSAVYLCASSPTTGAGQPQHFGDGTRLSIL.

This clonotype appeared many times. Here the CDR3 reads CASSLPQGMIDTQYF. The CDR3 coding sequence is TGTGCCAGCAGCTTACCCCAGGGTATGATAGATACGCAGTATTTT. This rearrangement joins TRBV7-9 to TRBJ2-3; TRBD1 is a possible D gene (5 bases). In germline, CDR1 is SEHNR, CDR2 FQNEAQ (reference sequence). The germline V and J ends were trimmed by 2 bases and 5 bases, with 14 bases remaining between them. The CDR3 runs 15 residues. The full variable domain, rest sourced from reference TRBV7-9 and TRBJ2-3, is DTGVSQNPRHKITKRGQNVTFRCDPISEHNRLYWYRQTLGQGPEFLTYFQNEAQLEKSRLLSDRFSAERPKGSFSTLEIQRTEQGDSAMYLCASSLPQGMIDTQYFGPGTRLTVL.

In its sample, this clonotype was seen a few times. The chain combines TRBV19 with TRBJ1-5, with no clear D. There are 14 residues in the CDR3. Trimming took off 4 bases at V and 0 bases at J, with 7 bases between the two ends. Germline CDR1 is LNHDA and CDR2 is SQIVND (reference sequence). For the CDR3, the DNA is TGTGCCAGTAGTACAGAATATAGCAATCAGCCCCAGCATTTT. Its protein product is CASSTEYSNQPQHF.

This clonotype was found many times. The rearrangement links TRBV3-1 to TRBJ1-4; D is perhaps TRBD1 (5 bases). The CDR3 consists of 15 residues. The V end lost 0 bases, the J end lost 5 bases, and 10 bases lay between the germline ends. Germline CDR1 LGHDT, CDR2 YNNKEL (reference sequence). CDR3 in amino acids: CASSQDRGLNEKLFF. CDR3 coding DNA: TGTGCCAGCAGCCAAGATCGGGGGTTGAATGAAAAACTGTTTTTT. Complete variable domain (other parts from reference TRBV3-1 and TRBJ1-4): DTAVSQTPKYLVTQMGNDKSIKCEQNLGHDTMYWYKQDSKKFLKIMFSYNNKELIINETVPNRFSPKSPDKAHLNLHINSLELGDSAVYFCASSQDRGLNEKLFFGSGTQLSVL.

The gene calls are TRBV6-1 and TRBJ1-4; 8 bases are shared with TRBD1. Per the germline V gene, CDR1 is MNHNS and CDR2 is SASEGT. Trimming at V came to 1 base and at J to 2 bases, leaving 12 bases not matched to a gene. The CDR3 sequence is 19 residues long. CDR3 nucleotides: TGTGCCAGCAGTGAAGATGGGGGCAGGGGGCTGATCACTAATGAAAAACTGTTTTTT. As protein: CASSEDGGRGLITNEKLFF.

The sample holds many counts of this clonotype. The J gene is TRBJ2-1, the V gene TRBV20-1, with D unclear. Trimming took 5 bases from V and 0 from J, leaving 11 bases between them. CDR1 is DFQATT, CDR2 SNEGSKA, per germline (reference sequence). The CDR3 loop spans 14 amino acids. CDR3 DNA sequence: TGCAGTGCTTGGACGGAACACTCCTACAATGAGCAGTTCTTC. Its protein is CSAWTEHSYNEQFF.

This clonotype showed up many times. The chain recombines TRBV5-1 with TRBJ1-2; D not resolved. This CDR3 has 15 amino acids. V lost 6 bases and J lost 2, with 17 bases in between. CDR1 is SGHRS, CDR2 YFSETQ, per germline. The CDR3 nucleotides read TGCGCCAGCACCAGAATCGACGGAGAAAACTATGGCTACACCTTC. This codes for CASTRIDGENYGYTF.

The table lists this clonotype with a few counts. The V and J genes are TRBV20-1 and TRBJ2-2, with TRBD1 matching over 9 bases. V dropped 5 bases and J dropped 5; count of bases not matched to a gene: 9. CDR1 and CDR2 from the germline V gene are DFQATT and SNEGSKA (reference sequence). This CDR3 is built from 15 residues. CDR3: CSADSGTGRTGELFF. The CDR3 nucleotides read TGCAGTGCTGATTCCGGGACAGGGAGGACCGGGGAGCTGTTTTTT.